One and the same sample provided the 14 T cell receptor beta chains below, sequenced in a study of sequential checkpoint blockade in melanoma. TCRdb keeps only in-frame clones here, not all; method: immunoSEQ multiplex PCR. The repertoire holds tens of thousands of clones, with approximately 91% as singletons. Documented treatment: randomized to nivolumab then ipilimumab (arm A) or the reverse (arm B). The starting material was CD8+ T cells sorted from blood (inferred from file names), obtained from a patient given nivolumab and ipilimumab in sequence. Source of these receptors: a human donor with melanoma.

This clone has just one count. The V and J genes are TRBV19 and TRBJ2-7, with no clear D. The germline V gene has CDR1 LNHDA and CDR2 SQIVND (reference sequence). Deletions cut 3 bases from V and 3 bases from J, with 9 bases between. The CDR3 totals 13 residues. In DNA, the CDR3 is TGTGCCAGTAGTATTAACCTGAACTACGAGCAGTACGTC. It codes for CASSINLNYEQYV.

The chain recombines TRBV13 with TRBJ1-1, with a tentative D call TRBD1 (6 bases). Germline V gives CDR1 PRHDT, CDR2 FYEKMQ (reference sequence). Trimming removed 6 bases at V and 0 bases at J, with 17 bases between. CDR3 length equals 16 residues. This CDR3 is CASSSEEGVMNTEAFF. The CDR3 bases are TGTGCCAGCAGTTCTGAAGAGGGGGTAATGAACACTGAAGCTTTCTTT.

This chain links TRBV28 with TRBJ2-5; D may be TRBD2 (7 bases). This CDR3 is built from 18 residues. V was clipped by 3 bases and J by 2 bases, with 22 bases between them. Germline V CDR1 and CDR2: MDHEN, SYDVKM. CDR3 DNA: TGTGCCAGCAGTTTCCCCGTGAGCAGCGGGGACACACAAGAGACCCAGTACTTC. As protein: CASSFPVSSGDTQETQYF.

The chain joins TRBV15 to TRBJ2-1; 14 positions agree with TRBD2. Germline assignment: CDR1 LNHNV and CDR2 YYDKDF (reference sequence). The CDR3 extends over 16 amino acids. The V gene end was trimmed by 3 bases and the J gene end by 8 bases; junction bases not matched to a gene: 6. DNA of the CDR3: TGTGCCACCAGCAGGGGACTAGCGGGGGCTTACGATGAGCAGTTCTTC. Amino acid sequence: CATSRGLAGAYDEQFF.

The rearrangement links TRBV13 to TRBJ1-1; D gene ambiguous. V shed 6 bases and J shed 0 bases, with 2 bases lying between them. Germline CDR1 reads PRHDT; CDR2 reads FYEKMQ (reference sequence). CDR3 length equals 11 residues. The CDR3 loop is CASSMNTEAFF. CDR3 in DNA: TGTGCCAGCAGTATGAACACTGAAGCTTTCTTT.

DNA for the CDR3: TGTGCCAGCAGTTACCGGCCACTGGAGGAAAAACTGTTTTTT. It yields the protein CASSYRPLEEKLFF. This chain links TRBV6-5 with TRBJ1-4; D call uncertain. The CDR3 is 14 residues long. The germline V and J ends were trimmed by 2 bases and 8 bases, with 12 bases remaining between them. Germline CDR1 reads MNHEY; CDR2 reads SVGAGI.

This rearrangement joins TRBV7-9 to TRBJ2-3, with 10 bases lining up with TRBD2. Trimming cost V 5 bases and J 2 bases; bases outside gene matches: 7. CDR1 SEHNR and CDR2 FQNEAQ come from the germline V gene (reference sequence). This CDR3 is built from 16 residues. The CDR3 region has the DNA TGTGCCAGCAGCCCTCTTAGCGGGGGGCTCACAGATACGCAGTATTTT. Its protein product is CASSPLSGGLTDTQYF.

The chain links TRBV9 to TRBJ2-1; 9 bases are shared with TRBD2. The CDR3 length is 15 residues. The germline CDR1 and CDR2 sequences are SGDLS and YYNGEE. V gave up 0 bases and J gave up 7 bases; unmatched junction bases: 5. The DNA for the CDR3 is TGTGCCAGCAGCGTAGGCGGGGGGGCAGGGAATGAGCAGTTCTTC. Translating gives CASSVGGGAGNEQFF.

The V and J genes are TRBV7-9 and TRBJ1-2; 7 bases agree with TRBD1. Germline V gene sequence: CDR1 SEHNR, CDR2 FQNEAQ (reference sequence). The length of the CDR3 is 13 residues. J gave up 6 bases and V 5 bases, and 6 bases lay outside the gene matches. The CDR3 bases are TGTGCCAGCAGCCCCCCGACAGGGAATGGCTACACCTTC. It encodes CASSPPTGNGYTF.

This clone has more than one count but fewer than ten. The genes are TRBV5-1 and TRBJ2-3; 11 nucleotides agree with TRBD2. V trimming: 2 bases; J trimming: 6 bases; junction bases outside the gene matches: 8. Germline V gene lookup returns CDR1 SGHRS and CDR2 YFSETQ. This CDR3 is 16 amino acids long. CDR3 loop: CASSFSLAGGDDTQYF. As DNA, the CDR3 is TGCGCCAGCAGCTTTAGCCTAGCGGGAGGTGATGATACGCAGTATTTT.

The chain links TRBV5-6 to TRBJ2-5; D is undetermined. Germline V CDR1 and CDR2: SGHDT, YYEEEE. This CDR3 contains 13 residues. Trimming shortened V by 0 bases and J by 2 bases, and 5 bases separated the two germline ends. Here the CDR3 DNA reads TGTGCCAGCAGCTTGGGAGGTCAAGAGACCCAGTACTTC. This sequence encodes CASSLGGQETQYF.

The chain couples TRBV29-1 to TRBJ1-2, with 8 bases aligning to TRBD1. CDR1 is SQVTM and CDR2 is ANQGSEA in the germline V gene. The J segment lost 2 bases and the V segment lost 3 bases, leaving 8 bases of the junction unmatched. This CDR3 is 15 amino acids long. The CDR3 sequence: CSVDMGRGQNYGYTF. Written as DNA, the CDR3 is TGCAGCGTTGACATGGGCAGGGGGCAAAACTATGGCTACACCTTC.

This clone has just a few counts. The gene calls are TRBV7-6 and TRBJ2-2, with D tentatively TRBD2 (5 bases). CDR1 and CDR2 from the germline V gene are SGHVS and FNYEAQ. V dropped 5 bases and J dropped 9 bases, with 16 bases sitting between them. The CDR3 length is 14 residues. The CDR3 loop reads CASSGESLGRELFF. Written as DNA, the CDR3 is TGTGCCAGCAGCGGGGAGAGCCTGGGGAGGGAGCTGTTTTTT.

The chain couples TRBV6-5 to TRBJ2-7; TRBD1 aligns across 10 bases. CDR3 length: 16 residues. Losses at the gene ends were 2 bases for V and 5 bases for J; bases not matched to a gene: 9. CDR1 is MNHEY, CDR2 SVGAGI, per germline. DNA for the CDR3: TGTGCCAGCAGTTACGCGACAGGGGGCGCGTACCACGAGCAGTACTTC. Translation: CASSYATGGAYHEQYF.